Listed below are T cell receptor beta chains from one sample, sequenced in a study of blood T cell repertoires in COVID-19. Using immunoSEQ multiplex PCR, the repertoire was profiled, and TCRdb retains in-frame clones only, with some absent. This sample has 25,000 to 35,000 clones; about 87% occur once, and the top ten carry approximately 15%. Sequencing was performed on peripheral blood. These receptors came from a man between 65 and 85 years old with active COVID-19. CDR3s include the opening cysteine and the closing phenylalanine or tryptophan. Each record gives: V gene, D gene, J gene, clone size, CDR3 protein, CDR3 DNA. D genes are given only for firm matches. Not every row has a clone size; where given, it reads once, few, many or a size class.

v_gene: TRBV7-6; d_gene: .; j_gene: TRBJ2-1; abundance: .; CDR3aa: CASSLRVGRNNEQFF; CDR3nt: TGTGCCAGCAGCCTCAGGGTCGGCCGGAACAATGAGCAGTTCTTC
v_gene: TRBV11-3; d_gene: TRBD1; j_gene: TRBJ2-7; abundance: .; CDR3aa: CASSLKDRPYEQYF; CDR3nt: TGTGCCAGCAGCTTAAAGGACAGGCCCTACGAGCAGTACTTC
v_gene: TRBV7-9; d_gene: TRBD1; j_gene: TRBJ2-7; abundance: .; CDR3aa: CASSLTGGTYEQYF; CDR3nt: TGTGCCAGCAGCTTAACAGGGGGCACCTACGAGCAGTACTTC
v_gene: TRBV7-8; d_gene: .; j_gene: TRBJ1-1; abundance: .; CDR3aa: CASSLGPQNTEAFF; CDR3nt: TGTGCCAGCAGCCTGGGGCCTCAAAACACTGAAGCTTTCTTT
v_gene: TRBV7-9; d_gene: TRBD1; j_gene: TRBJ1-3; abundance: .; CDR3aa: CASSRSPTGTGNTIYF; CDR3nt: TGTGCCAGCAGCCGAAGCCCGACAGGGACTGGAAACACCATATATTTT
v_gene: TRBV19; d_gene: TRBD1; j_gene: TRBJ2-7; abundance: .; CDR3aa: CASSPEDRVNYEQYF; CDR3nt: TGTGCCAGTAGTCCTGAGGACAGGGTAAACTACGAGCAGTACTTC
v_gene: TRBV20-1; d_gene: TRBD2; j_gene: TRBJ2-2; abundance: .; CDR3aa: CSASPRGAGRGTGELFF; CDR3nt: TGCAGTGCTAGTCCTCGGGGAGCGGGAAGAGGGACCGGGGAGCTGTTTTTT
v_gene: TRBV24-1; d_gene: TRBD1; j_gene: TRBJ1-2; abundance: .; CDR3aa: CATGDSLYGYTF; CDR3nt: TGTGCCACCGGGGACAGCCTCTATGGCTACACCTTC
v_gene: TRBV29-1; d_gene: .; j_gene: TRBJ1-1; abundance: .; CDR3aa: CSAGGLGDTEAFF; CDR3nt: TGCAGCGCCGGCGGGCTTGGAGACACTGAAGCTTTCTTT
v_gene: TRBV7-9; d_gene: .; j_gene: TRBJ1-5; abundance: many; CDR3aa: CASSRDNQPQHF; CDR3nt: TGTGCCAGCAGCCGAGACAATCAGCCCCAGCATTTT
v_gene: TRBV6-5; d_gene: .; j_gene: TRBJ2-7; abundance: .; CDR3aa: CASSYAPSSYEQYF; CDR3nt: TGTGCCAGCAGTTACGCCCCGAGCTCCTACGAGCAGTACTTC
v_gene: TRBV13; d_gene: TRBD2; j_gene: TRBJ2-1; abundance: .; CDR3aa: CASSLSPSGNYNEQFF; CDR3nt: TGTGCCAGCAGCTTATCCCCTAGCGGGAACTACAATGAGCAGTTCTTC
v_gene: TRBV9; d_gene: .; j_gene: TRBJ2-2; abundance: .; CDR3aa: CASSATQGWGGELFF; CDR3nt: TGTGCCAGCAGCGCTACCCAGGGCTGGGGCGGGGAGCTGTTTTTT
v_gene: TRBV2; d_gene: .; j_gene: TRBJ1-4; abundance: .; CDR3aa: CASSLQGFTNEKLFF; CDR3nt: TGTGCCAGCAGTCTGCAGGGCTTTACTAATGAAAAACTGTTTTTT
v_gene: TRBV6-5; d_gene: .; j_gene: TRBJ2-7; abundance: .; CDR3aa: CASSQTSGGSAQYF; CDR3nt: TGTGCCAGCAGCCAGACTTCAGGGGGGTCCGCGCAGTACTTC
v_gene: TRBV3-1/TRBV3-2; d_gene: .; j_gene: TRBJ1-6; abundance: few; CDR3aa: CASSQIGGSSPLHF; CDR3nt: TGTGCCAGCAGCCAAATAGGCGGGAGTTCACCCCTCCACTTT
v_gene: TRBV15; d_gene: .; j_gene: TRBJ1-2; abundance: .; CDR3aa: CATSTPLTANYGYTF; CDR3nt: TGTGCCACCAGCACCCCCCTGACAGCCAACTATGGCTACACCTTC
v_gene: TRBV5-1; d_gene: TRBD1; j_gene: TRBJ2-3; abundance: .; CDR3aa: CASSFRDRGPTDTQYF; CDR3nt: TGCGCCAGCAGCTTCCGGGACAGGGGGCCCACAGATACGCAGTATTTT
v_gene: TRBV11-2; d_gene: .; j_gene: TRBJ2-7; abundance: .; CDR3aa: CASSLDLAAYEQYF; CDR3nt: TGTGCCAGCAGCTTAGACCTGGCAGCCTACGAGCAGTACTTC
v_gene: TRBV19; d_gene: TRBD1; j_gene: TRBJ1-6; abundance: few; CDR3aa: CASSTGQGAVGSPLHF; CDR3nt: TGTGCCAGTAGTACGGGACAGGGGGCTGTGGGATCACCCCTCCACTTT
v_gene: TRBV9; d_gene: TRBD1; j_gene: TRBJ1-5; abundance: few; CDR3aa: CASSVDPTGVQPQHF; CDR3nt: TGTGCCAGCAGCGTAGATCCAACAGGGGTCCAGCCCCAGCATTTT
v_gene: TRBV5-1; d_gene: TRBD1; j_gene: TRBJ2-5; abundance: .; CDR3aa: CASSSSTGTIQETQYF; CDR3nt: TGCGCCAGCAGCTCTTCGACAGGGACGATCCAAGAGACCCAGTACTTC
v_gene: TRBV5-4; d_gene: .; j_gene: TRBJ2-5; abundance: .; CDR3aa: CASSLSVEETQYF; CDR3nt: TGTGCCAGCAGCTTGTCGGTCGAAGAGACCCAGTACTTC
v_gene: TRBV19; d_gene: .; j_gene: TRBJ1-2; abundance: .; CDR3aa: CASMPTPRNYGYTF; CDR3nt: TGTGCCAGTATGCCGACACCCCGGAACTATGGCTACACCTTC
v_gene: TRBV28; d_gene: .; j_gene: TRBJ1-3; abundance: .; CDR3aa: CASSAGGSSGNTIYF; CDR3nt: TGTGCCAGCAGTGCTGGAGGGAGCTCTGGAAACACCATATATTTT
v_gene: TRBV14; d_gene: .; j_gene: TRBJ1-1; abundance: .; CDR3aa: CASSPVRAGTAFF; CDR3nt: TGTGCCAGCAGCCCGGTAAGGGCGGGGACAGCTTTCTTT
v_gene: TRBV5-1; d_gene: .; j_gene: TRBJ2-3; abundance: .; CDR3aa: CASSYGTLTDTQYF; CDR3nt: TGCGCCAGCAGCTACGGGACTCTCACAGATACGCAGTATTTT
v_gene: TRBV6-1; d_gene: TRBD1; j_gene: TRBJ2-7; abundance: .; CDR3aa: CASSEQFLGTGAREQYF; CDR3nt: TGTGCCAGCAGTGAACAATTTCTTGGGACAGGGGCCCGGGAGCAGTACTTC
v_gene: TRBV18; d_gene: .; j_gene: TRBJ2-6; abundance: .; CDR3aa: CASSPYLVGAGANVLTF; CDR3nt: TGTGCCAGCTCACCATATTTAGTAGGGGCTGGGGCCAACGTCCTGACTTTC
v_gene: TRBV18; d_gene: TRBD1; j_gene: TRBJ2-5; abundance: once; CDR3aa: CASSPGTGGGETQYF; CDR3nt: TGTGCCAGCTCACCGGGGACAGGGGGCGGTGAGACCCAGTACTTC
v_gene: TRBV4-2; d_gene: TRBD1; j_gene: TRBJ2-1; abundance: .; CDR3aa: CASSQPLSADRAYNEQFF; CDR3nt: TGTGCCAGCAGCCAACCACTTTCGGCGGACAGGGCCTACAATGAGCAGTTCTTC
v_gene: TRBV27; d_gene: .; j_gene: TRBJ1-6; abundance: .; CDR3aa: CASSRDRNSPLHF; CDR3nt: TGTGCCAGCAGTCGAGACAGAAATTCACCCCTCCACTTT
v_gene: TRBV20-1; d_gene: .; j_gene: TRBJ1-1; abundance: .; CDR3aa: CSASNTNGDIWNTEAFF; CDR3nt: TGCAGTGCTAGTAACACGAACGGGGACATATGGAACACTGAAGCTTTCTTT
v_gene: TRBV18; d_gene: TRBD1; j_gene: TRBJ1-6; abundance: .; CDR3aa: CASSPPDRGNSPLHF; CDR3nt: TGTGCCAGCTCACCACCGGACAGGGGTAATTCACCCCTCCACTTT
v_gene: TRBV2; d_gene: .; j_gene: TRBJ1-6; abundance: .; CDR3aa: CASSQRGNNSPLHF; CDR3nt: TGTGCCAGCAGTCAACGGGGGAATAATTCACCCCTCCACTTT
v_gene: TRBV2; d_gene: TRBD1; j_gene: TRBJ1-2; abundance: .; CDR3aa: CASRGTGFGYTF; CDR3nt: TGTGCCAGCAGGGGGACAGGGTTTGGCTACACCTTC
v_gene: TRBV7-2; d_gene: TRBD1; j_gene: TRBJ2-7; abundance: few; CDR3aa: CASSLARAGTGSSYEQYF; CDR3nt: TGTGCCAGCAGCTTAGCGCGAGCGGGGACAGGGAGCTCCTACGAGCAGTACTTC
v_gene: TRBV14; d_gene: .; j_gene: TRBJ2-7; abundance: .; CDR3aa: CASSQAGAVYEQYF; CDR3nt: TGTGCCAGCAGCCAAGCAGGGGCGGTCTACGAGCAGTACTTC
v_gene: TRBV11-2; d_gene: TRBD1; j_gene: TRBJ1-6; abundance: .; CDR3aa: CASSLGFSDRGASPLHF; CDR3nt: TGTGCCAGCAGCTTAGGTTTCTCGGACAGGGGTGCCTCACCCCTCCACTTT
v_gene: TRBV27; d_gene: .; j_gene: TRBJ1-3; abundance: .; CDR3aa: CASSLSGGAGNTIYF; CDR3nt: TGTGCCAGCAGTTTATCAGGGGGGGCTGGAAACACCATATATTTT
v_gene: TRBV10-3; d_gene: TRBD1; j_gene: TRBJ2-7; abundance: .; CDR3aa: CAISEFGQAYEQYF; CDR3nt: TGTGCCATCAGTGAGTTCGGACAGGCCTACGAGCAGTACTTC
v_gene: TRBV28; d_gene: TRBD2; j_gene: TRBJ2-1; abundance: .; CDR3aa: CASTGGGVSSGELYNEQFF; CDR3nt: TGTGCCAGCACCGGTGGGGGGGTGTCTAGCGGGGAACTATACAATGAGCAGTTCTTC
v_gene: TRBV1; d_gene: .; j_gene: TRBJ1-5; abundance: .; CDR3aa: CTSSPARGGDSNQPQHF; CDR3nt: TGCACCAGCAGCCCAGCCCGGGGGGGGGATAGCAATCAGCCCCAGCATTTT
v_gene: TRBV7-9; d_gene: .; j_gene: TRBJ2-5; abundance: .; CDR3aa: CASSLKDPGMQETQYF; CDR3nt: TGTGCCAGCAGCTTAAAGGATCCAGGAATGCAAGAGACCCAGTACTTC
v_gene: TRBV28; d_gene: .; j_gene: TRBJ2-4; abundance: .; CDR3aa: CATGAKNIQYF; CDR3nt: TGTGCAACGGGAGCCAAAAACATTCAGTACTTC
v_gene: TRBV5-4; d_gene: .; j_gene: TRBJ2-3; abundance: .; CDR3aa: CASYPAAASTDTQYF; CDR3nt: TGTGCCAGCTACCCAGCGGCGGCGAGCACAGATACGCAGTATTTT
v_gene: TRBV7-8; d_gene: TRBD2; j_gene: TRBJ2-1; abundance: .; CDR3aa: CASSLAGLPDNEQFF; CDR3nt: TGTGCCAGCAGCTTAGCGGGACTACCAGACAATGAGCAGTTCTTC
v_gene: TRBV11-2; d_gene: .; j_gene: TRBJ1-1; abundance: .; CDR3aa: CASSPGNQNTEAFF; CDR3nt: TGTGCCAGCAGCCCGGGGAATCAGAACACTGAAGCTTTCTTT
v_gene: TRBV5-1; d_gene: TRBD2; j_gene: TRBJ2-3; abundance: .; CDR3aa: CASSPGTSGGAGDTQYF; CDR3nt: TGCGCCAGCAGCCCAGGGACTAGCGGGGGGGCCGGAGATACGCAGTATTTT
v_gene: TRBV6-5; d_gene: .; j_gene: TRBJ2-2; abundance: .; CDR3aa: CASNVGGRTGELFF; CDR3nt: TGTGCCAGCAACGTGGGGGGTAGGACCGGGGAGCTGTTTTTT